The sequence of this T cell receptor (beta chain) was determined in a study of blood T cell repertoires in COVID-19. This CDR3 spans 16 amino acids. CDR1 is MGHRA, CDR2 YSYEKL, per germline. After removal of 0 bases from V and 7 bases from J, the junction contained 8 bases not matched to a gene. Original processing notes: Scientists estimated how many nucleated cells there were by amplifying reference gene primers. The protocol was immunoSEQ multiplex PCR, while the TCRdb copy is restricted to in-frame clones and leaves out a portion. V, J and clone size are taken as reported in that table, and D and trimming were inferred from the DNA itself. The data hold roughly 150,000 clones, with approximately 80% observed a single time. People in the exposed group encountered a COVID-19 case within 2 weeks before entering the study.

The rearrangement joins TRBV4-1 to TRBJ2-1, with TRBD2 matching over 8 bases. The clonotype was recovered from a woman aged 18-30 years who had been exposed to COVID-19. The sequenced sample was PBMCs or T cells enriched from blood (not recorded which). The CDR3 DNA reads as TGCGCCAGCAGCCAAGATGGGCTAGCGGGTTGGAATGAGCAGTTCTTC. Translated, it gives CASSQDGLAGWNEQFF.